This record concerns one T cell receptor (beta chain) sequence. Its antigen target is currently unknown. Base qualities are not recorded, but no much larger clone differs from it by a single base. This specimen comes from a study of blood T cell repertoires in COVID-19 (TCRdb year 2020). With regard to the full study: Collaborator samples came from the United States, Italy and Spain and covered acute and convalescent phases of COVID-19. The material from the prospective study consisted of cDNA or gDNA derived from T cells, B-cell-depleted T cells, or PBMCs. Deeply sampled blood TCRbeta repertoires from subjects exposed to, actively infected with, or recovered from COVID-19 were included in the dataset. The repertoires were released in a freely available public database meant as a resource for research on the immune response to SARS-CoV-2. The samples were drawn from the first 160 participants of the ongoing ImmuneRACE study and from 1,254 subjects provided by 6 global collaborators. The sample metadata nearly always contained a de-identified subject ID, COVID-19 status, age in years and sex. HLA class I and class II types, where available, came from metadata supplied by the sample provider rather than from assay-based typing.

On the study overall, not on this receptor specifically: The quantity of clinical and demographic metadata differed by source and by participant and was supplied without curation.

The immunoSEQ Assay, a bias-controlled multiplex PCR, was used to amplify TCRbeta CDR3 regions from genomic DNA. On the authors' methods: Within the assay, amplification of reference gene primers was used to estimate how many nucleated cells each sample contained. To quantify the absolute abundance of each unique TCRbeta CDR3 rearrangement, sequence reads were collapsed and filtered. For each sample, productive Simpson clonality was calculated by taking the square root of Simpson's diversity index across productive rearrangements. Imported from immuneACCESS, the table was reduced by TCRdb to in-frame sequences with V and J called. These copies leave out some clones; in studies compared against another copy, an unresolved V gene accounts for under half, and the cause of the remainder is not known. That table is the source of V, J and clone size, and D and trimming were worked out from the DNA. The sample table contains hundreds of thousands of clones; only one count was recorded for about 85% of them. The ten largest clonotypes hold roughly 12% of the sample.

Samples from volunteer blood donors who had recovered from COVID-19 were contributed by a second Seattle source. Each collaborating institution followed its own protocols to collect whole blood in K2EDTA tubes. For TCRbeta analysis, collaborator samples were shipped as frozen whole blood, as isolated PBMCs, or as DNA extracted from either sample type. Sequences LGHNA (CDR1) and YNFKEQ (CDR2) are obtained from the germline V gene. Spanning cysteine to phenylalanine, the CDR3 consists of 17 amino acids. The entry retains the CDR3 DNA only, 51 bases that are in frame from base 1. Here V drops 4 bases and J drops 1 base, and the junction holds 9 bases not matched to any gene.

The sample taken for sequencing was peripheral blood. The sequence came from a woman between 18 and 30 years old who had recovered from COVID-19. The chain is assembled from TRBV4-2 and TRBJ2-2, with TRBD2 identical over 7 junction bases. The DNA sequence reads TGTGCCAGCAGCCCCCTTGGGGTAGCGGGGAACACCGGGGAGCTGTTTTTT. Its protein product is CASSPLGVAGNTGELFF.